This T cell receptor beta chain was observed in a study of neurological immune-mediated disorders. Study-level information: In a group of roughly 34 multiple sclerosis patients, some 30 had the relapsing-remitting type and 3 had the secondary progressive type. Study observations and caveats: Levels of TCR clonal expansion peaked in HTLV-1-associated myelopathy and reached their lowest in multiple sclerosis, under those of healthy controls.

This clonotype was observed many times. Antigen unknown. Synthesis of cDNA was accomplished via 5'RACE employing 10-nucleotide random UMIs. TCRdb reanalysed the 5' RACE reads using MiXCR and keeps one entry per CDR3 protein. The data show roughly 71,000 distinct CDR3 sequences, 3.9% seen once. A total of 2 million PBMCs stored at -80 degrees C provided the unsorted libraries. This clonotype originated in a man younger than 45 with multiple sclerosis. Sequenced: PBMCs.

CDR3 sequence (DNA): TGCAGTGCGGGGCCTACGAGCTACGAGCAGTACTTC. As protein: CSAGPTSYEQYF. J is TRBJ2-7 and V is TRBV20-1, with D possibly being TRBD1 (5 bases). Germline lookup yields CDR1 DFQATT and CDR2 SNEGSKA (reference sequence). The V end lost 6 bases, the J end lost 3 bases, and 12 bases lay between the germline ends. The CDR3 runs to 12 residues.